The TCR beta chain described here comes from a study of T cell changes during pregnancy in multiple sclerosis. CDR1 is MGHDK, CDR2 SYGVNS, per germline. The germline V and J ends were trimmed by 7 bases and 6 bases, with 12 bases remaining between them. The CDR3 length is 13 residues. Only in-frame clones appear in the TCRdb table, and some are missing; sequencing was by immunoSEQ multiplex PCR. The table records about 35,000 clones, roughly nine tenths of them present only once. The clonotype comes from a female donor in good health, enrolled as a control in a pregnancy study. The chain recombines TRBV25-1 with TRBJ1-4; TRBD1 is a possible D gene (6 bases). The starting material was peripheral blood, obtained in the third trimester of pregnancy. CDR3 loop: CASTRGTYEKLFF. CDR3 bases: TGTGCCAGCACGAGGGGGACATATGAAAAACTGTTTTTT.